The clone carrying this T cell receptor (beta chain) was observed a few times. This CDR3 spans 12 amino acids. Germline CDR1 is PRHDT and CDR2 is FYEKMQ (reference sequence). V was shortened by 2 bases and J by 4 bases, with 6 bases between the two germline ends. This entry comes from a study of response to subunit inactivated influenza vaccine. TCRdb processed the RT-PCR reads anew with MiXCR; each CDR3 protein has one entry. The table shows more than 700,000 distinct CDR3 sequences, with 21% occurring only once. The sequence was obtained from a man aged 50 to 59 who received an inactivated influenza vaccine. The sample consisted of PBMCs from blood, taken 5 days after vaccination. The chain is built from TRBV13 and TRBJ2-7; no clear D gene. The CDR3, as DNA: TGTGCCAGCAGCTTAAAACAGTACGAGCAGTACTTC. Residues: CASSLKQYEQYF. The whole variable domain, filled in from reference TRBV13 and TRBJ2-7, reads AAGVIQSPRHLIKEKRETATLKCYPIPRHDTVYWYQQGPGQDPQFLISFYEKMQSDKGSIPDRFSAQQFSDYHSELNMSSLELGDSALYFCASSLKQYEQYFGPGTRLTVT.